A selection of T cell receptor beta chains follows, all from one sample in a study of cytomegalovirus exposure and HLA in healthy donors. Sequenced by immunoSEQ multiplex PCR; TCRdb stores in-frame clones only, minus some. The top ten clones hold around 15% of a sample with approximately 200,000 clones, 80% to 90% of them seen once. The specimen sequenced was PBMCs. These receptors came from a woman younger than 45 in good health and CMV-seropositive. Both conserved end residues are part of each CDR3. The D gene is left open where the match is weak.

V gene | D gene | CDR3 protein
TRBV2 | - | CASSEALGDETNEQFF
TRBV5-6 | - | CASSWRGLGYEQYF
TRBV19 | - | CASSIYQDSNQPQHF
TRBV9 | TRBD1 | CASSVGQGRHNEQFF
TRBV18 | - | CASSPQGETQYF
TRBV19 | TRBD1 | CASSLDREGNGYTF
TRBV6-1 | TRBD2 | CASRGLAGGGETQYF
TRBV5-4 | TRBD2 | CASSFGGRVYNEQFF
TRBV6-5 | - | CASQEETGYEQYF
TRBV2 | - | CASSARGAEKLFF
TRBV6-1 | - | CASSERATGLTDTQYF
TRBV7-8 | TRBD1 | CASSPRTGDTQYF
TRBV6-9 | - | CASSYQMRQLVLNTEAFF
TRBV5-1 | - | CASTSREGSYEQYF
TRBV11-2 | - | CASSGASTDTQYF
TRBV27 | - | CASSLSWTVSPYEQYF
TRBV6-1 | TRBD2 | CASSAGTSGRASYNEQFF
TRBV9 | TRBD2 | CASSGTSGTDTQYF
TRBV2 | - | CASSVEAQKPQHF
TRBV19 | TRBD1 | CASSNRQGSEAFF
TRBV6-1 | - | CASSGRGGQETQYF
TRBV2 | - | CATKTATNTEAFF
TRBV5-4 | TRBD1 | CASSPTGTGDTEAFF
TRBV5-1 | - | CASSLARQGINEQYF
TRBV7-2 | TRBD2 | CASSDHPGGYNEQFF
TRBV6-6 | - | CASSSAGHNQPQHF
TRBV5-1 | TRBD2 | CASSETGTSGYNEQFF
TRBV28 | TRBD1 | CASSPNRGPQHF
TRBV2 | TRBD2 | CASSEAPLAGIRDEQFF
TRBV5-1 | TRBD2 | CASSFSGNNEQFF
TRBV27 | - | CASSWGTGPYGYTF
TRBV2 | - | CASTRGASAGEQFF
TRBV29-1 | TRBD2 | CSARETYNEQFF
TRBV4-2 | TRBD2 | CASSQEGTSGRSSYNEQFF